The next 12 T cell receptor beta chains were all read from a single sample in a study of PD-1 blockade in classical Hodgkin lymphoma. Repertoires were generated with immunoSEQ multiplex PCR, while TCRdb's copy carries only in-frame clones and drops some. The sample holds about 50,000 clones, under 80% seen once. Time point described: cycle 4 day 1 (C4D1), after less than 7 weeks of nivolumab. Each of the patients experienced relapse following autologous stem cell transplantation, and their brentuximab vedotin exposure differed. The sequencing used peripheral blood mononuclear cells (PBMCs), collected before the fourth cycle of nivolumab. The origin of the receptors is a human donor with classical Hodgkin lymphoma.

This chain connects TRBV29-1 to TRBJ2-2; no definite D call. Germline V lookup: CDR1 SQVTM, CDR2 ANQGSEA. The V and J ends lost 4 bases and 0 bases respectively, with 6 bases between them. CDR3 length: 13 amino acids. The CDR3 bases are TGCAGCGTTGGATGGGCGAACACCGGGGAGCTGTTTTTT. Its translation: CSVGWANTGELFF.

Only a few counts were recorded for this clone. V is TRBV6-5 and J is TRBJ1-1, with 7 bases that match TRBD1. Germline V lookup: CDR1 MNHEY, CDR2 SVGAGI. The V and J ends lost 4 bases and 10 bases, in that order; junction bases with no gene match: 9. The CDR3 covers 13 residues. CDR3 in DNA: TGTGCCAGCAGTTTTGGGCAGGGGGTTACAGCTTTCTTT. Translation gives CASSFGQGVTAFF.

The J gene is TRBJ1-3, the V gene TRBV10-3; no firm D call. CDR1 is ENHRY and CDR2 is SYGVKD in the germline V gene. The CDR3 consists of 12 residues. V lost 5 bases and J 4 bases, leaving 6 bases between the germline ends. The CDR3, as DNA: TGTGCCATCAGTCCCCACGGAAACACCATATATTTT. Translation gives CAISPHGNTIYF.

V usage is TRBV6-5 and J usage is TRBJ1-2; D is undetermined. The V gene's germline CDR1 is MNHEY and CDR2 SVGAGI. This CDR3 spans 10 amino acids. Trimming removed 8 bases at V and 8 bases at J, with 9 bases between. The DNA for the CDR3 is TGTGCCAGCGGCGACCGGGGCTACACCTTC. Protein: CASGDRGYTF.

The CDR3 protein is CASGSWDNEQFF. CDR3 nucleotides: TGTGCCAGCGGGAGTTGGGACAATGAGCAGTTCTTC. The V and J genes are TRBV2 and TRBJ2-1; TRBD2 is a possible D gene (5 bases). The length of the CDR3 is 12 residues. CDR1 and CDR2 from the germline V gene are SNHLY and FYNNEI. Between the trimmed V and J ends, which lost 8 bases and 5 bases, there was a span of 10 bases.

The V call is TRBV7-2, the J call TRBJ2-6; 7 bases line up with TRBD2. The ends lost 4 bases at V and 0 bases at J; junction bases unmatched: 9. Germline CDR1 reads SGHTA; CDR2 reads FQGNSA. CDR3 length equals 18 residues. In DNA, the CDR3 is TGTGCCAGCAGCTCGTGGGGGGGATACTACTCTGGGGCCAACGTCCTGACTTTC. Translation gives CASSSWGGYYSGANVLTF.

The chain joins TRBV6-1 to TRBJ2-4, with D tentatively TRBD2 (5 bases). Per the germline V gene, CDR1 is MNHNS and CDR2 is SASEGT. The CDR3 covers 14 residues. The V and J ends lost 8 bases and 0 bases respectively, with 11 bases between them. The CDR3, as DNA: TGTGCCAGCTCACTAGGCCCAGCCAAAAACATTCAGTACTTC. It is translated as CASSLGPAKNIQYF.

The chain combines TRBV28 with TRBJ1-2, with 9 bases aligning to TRBD1. V gave up 10 bases and J gave up 4 bases; unmatched junction bases: 4. This CDR3 region has 12 residues. Germline V gene sequence: CDR1 MDHEN, CDR2 SYDVKM. CDR3 region: CATADRGYGYTF. The CDR3 region has the DNA TGTGCCACCGCGGACAGGGGCTATGGCTACACCTTC.

The J gene is TRBJ1-2, the V gene TRBV30, with D uncertain. The V end lost 2 bases, the J end lost 5 bases, and 9 bases lay between the germline ends. CDR3 size: 12 residues. Germline V lookup: CDR1 GTSNPN, CDR2 SVGIG (reference sequence). CDR3 amino acids: CAWSPQNYGYTF. The CDR3 DNA is TGTGCCTGGAGTCCCCAGAATTATGGCTACACCTTC.

In this sample, this clone turned up a few times. At one end the junction does not follow the germline gene, possibly because of a read error. The chain combines TRBV13 with TRBJ1-5; D might be TRBD1 (5 bases). The CDR3 contains 12 residues. CDR1 is PRHDT, CDR2 FYEKMQ, per germline (reference sequence). The CDR3 DNA follows: TGTGCCAGCAGCTTCGGAGGGGCTGACAAGTATTTT. This sequence encodes CASSFGGADKYF. Full variable domain (remainder filled in from reference TRBV13 and TRBJ1-5): AAGVIQSPRHLIKEKRETATLKCYPIPRHDTVYWYQQGPGQDPQFLISFYEKMQSDKGSIPDRFSAQQFSDYHSELNMSSLELGDSALYFCASSFGGADKYFGDGTRLSIL.

DNA for the CDR3: TGTGCCAGCAGTGTCTACCGGGACAGGGGTTCACCCCTCCACTTT. The encoded protein is CASSVYRDRGSPLHF. The chain is built from TRBV2 and TRBJ1-6; 10 bases are a match to TRBD1. The V and J ends lost 4 bases and 9 bases, in that order; junction bases with no gene match: 6. The CDR3 covers 15 residues. Germline V gene sequence: CDR1 SNHLY, CDR2 FYNNEI.

V and J are TRBV9 and TRBJ1-3, with D possibly matching TRBD1 (5 bases). Germline loops: CDR1 SGDLS, CDR2 YYNGEE. Trimming shortened V by 4 bases and J by 4 bases, and 15 bases separated the two germline ends. The CDR3 spans 15 residues. CDR3 sequence: CASSPRGGNGNTIYF. For the CDR3, the DNA is TGTGCCAGCAGCCCGCGGGGGGGAAACGGAAACACCATATATTTT. Variable domain in full (rest from reference TRBV9 and TRBJ1-3): DSGVTQTPKHLITATGQRVTLRCSPRSGDLSVYWYQQSLDQGLQFLIQYYNGEERAKGNILERFSAQQFPDLHSELNLSSLELGDSALYFCASSPRGGNGNTIYFGEGSWLTVV.